A selection of T cell receptor beta chains follows, all from one sample in a study of blood T cells in healthy people across ages. TCRdb reprocessed the 5' RACE reads with MiXCR, giving one entry per CDR3 protein. The sample shows approximately 670,000 distinct CDR3 sequences, less than 45% of them seen only once. The source material was blood. These receptors all come from an elderly man in good health. The CDR3 runs from the conserved cysteine through the conserved F or W. The D gene is left open where the match is weak. Some rows mark clone size as missing; the rest say once, few, many or name a class of expanded clone.

CDR3 protein	CDR3 DNA	clone size	V gene	J gene	D gene
CASSYGQGAGEQFF	TGTGCCAGCAGTTACGGGCAGGGGGCAGGTGAGCAGTTCTTC	-	TRBV6-2/TRBV6-3	TRBJ2-1	TRBD1
CASSLNSASGNEQFF	TGTGCCAGCAGCTTAAATTCGGCTAGCGGCAATGAGCAGTTCTTC	-	TRBV7-3	TRBJ2-1	TRBD2
CAISDRSADTQYF	TGTGCCATTTCGGACAGGTCGGCAGATACGCAGTATTTT	few	TRBV10-3	TRBJ2-3	TRBD1
CASGPRGTANTEAFF	TGTGCTAGTGGTCCTCGGGGGACGGCGAACACTGAAGCTTTCTTT	-	TRBV12-5	TRBJ1-1	-
CASSQDRGTEANTGELFF	TGTGCCAGCAGCCAAGATAGGGGGACGGAAGCGAACACCGGGGAGCTGTTTTTT	-	TRBV14	TRBJ2-2	-
CASKPTDLGQTLYF	TGTGCCAGCAAGCCGACAGACCTTGGGCAGACCCTGTACTTC	-	TRBV7-8	TRBJ2-5	-
CASSPRGRTGELFF	TGTGCCAGCAGCCCCAGGGGTCGCACCGGGGAGCTGTTTTTT	-	TRBV7-2	TRBJ2-2	-
CASSVAWGAYEQYF	TGTGCCAGCAGCGTGGCTTGGGGGGCCTACGAGCAGTACTTC	-	TRBV9	TRBJ2-7	-
CASRRSMLQETQYF	TGTGCCAGCAGGCGTTCTATGCTCCAAGAGACCCAGTACTTC	-	TRBV7-2	TRBJ2-5	-
CASSFAWGPGPSYEQYF	TGCGCCAGCAGCTTCGCGTGGGGGCCAGGACCCTCCTACGAGCAGTACTTC	-	TRBV5-1	TRBJ2-7	-
CASSEELAGPTDTQYF	TGTGCCAGCAGTGAAGAACTAGCGGGGCCCACAGATACGCAGTATTTT	few	TRBV2	TRBJ2-3	TRBD2
CASSELGAREQYF	TGTGCCAGCAGTGAGCTAGGGGCTCGGGAGCAGTACTTC	-	TRBV6-1	TRBJ2-7	-
CSVEGTGSHEQYF	TGCAGCGTTGAAGGGACAGGCTCCCACGAGCAGTACTTC	-	TRBV29-1	TRBJ2-7	TRBD1
CASSRRGSGFYNEQFF	TGTGCCAGCAGCCGCCGGGGGAGCGGGTTTTACAATGAGCAGTTCTTC	few	TRBV7-9	TRBJ2-1	-
CSARASRAGISYNEQFF	TGCAGTGCTAGAGCTTCTCGAGCGGGGATCTCCTACAATGAGCAGTTCTTC	-	TRBV20-1	TRBJ2-1	TRBD2
CASRSGINEQYF	TGTGCCAGCAGGTCAGGGATTAACGAGCAGTACTTC	-	TRBV28	TRBJ2-7	-
CASSLETSGGSGEQFF	TGTGCCAGCAGCTTAGAAACGAGCGGGGGGAGCGGTGAGCAGTTCTTC	many	TRBV7-9	TRBJ2-1	TRBD2
CSARGNPGETQYF	TGCAGTGCTAGAGGCAATCCCGGGGAGACCCAGTACTTC	-	TRBV20-1	TRBJ2-5	-
CASRSGWGVGYEQYF	TGTGCCAGCAGATCTGGATGGGGGGTAGGCTACGAGCAGTACTTC	-	TRBV27	TRBJ2-7	-
CASSQDRTGDTYEQYF	TGTGCCAGCAGCCAAGATAGGACAGGTGATACCTACGAGCAGTACTTC	-	TRBV4-2	TRBJ2-7	TRBD1
CASSLLWSGGVNEQFF	TGTGCCAGCAGCTTACTCTGGTCAGGGGGTGTTAATGAGCAGTTCTTC	-	TRBV7-2	TRBJ2-1	TRBD1
CASSYGTGAELEQYF	TGTGCCAGCAGTTACGGGACAGGGGCCGAGTTAGAGCAGTACTTC	-	TRBV6-2/TRBV6-3	TRBJ2-5	TRBD1
CASSLRTGAFF	TGTGCCAGCAGCTTAAGGACAGGTGCTTTCTTT	-	TRBV11-1	TRBJ1-1	TRBD1
CSVDGESTMGSQYF	TGCAGCGTTGACGGAGAATCTACAATGGGTTCCCAGTACTTC	-	TRBV29-1	TRBJ2-5	-
CASSQRTVYEQYF	TGTGCCAGCTCACAACGGACAGTGTACGAGCAGTACTTC	few	TRBV18	TRBJ2-7	-
CSVGGQGQQPQHF	TGCAGCGTTGGTGGACAGGGTCAACAGCCCCAGCATTTT	-	TRBV29-1	TRBJ1-5	TRBD1
CASSLGGAPDYEQYF	TGCGCCAGCAGCTTGGGAGGTGCACCGGACTACGAGCAGTACTTC	many	TRBV5-1	TRBJ2-7	-
CASSPSRSRGGLETQYF	TGTGCCAGCAGCCCTTCTCGGTCGCGGGGGGGCCTCGAGACCCAGTACTTC	-	TRBV14	TRBJ2-5	TRBD2
CASRDGEHQPQHF	TGTGCCAGCCGGGACGGGGAACATCAGCCCCAGCATTTT	-	TRBV6-2/TRBV6-3	TRBJ1-5	-
CSAVQDTQETQYF	TGCAGTGCTGTGCAGGACACCCAAGAGACCCAGTACTTC	-	TRBV20-1	TRBJ2-5	-
CASRGVGTGSYEQYF	TGTGCCAGCAGGGGGGTGGGGACAGGGTCCTACGAGCAGTACTTC	many	TRBV6-5	TRBJ2-7	TRBD1
CASSECSTSGFYSYEQYF	TGCGCCAGCAGTGAGTGTTCGACTAGCGGGTTCTATTCCTACGAGCAGTACTTC	-	TRBV10-1	TRBJ2-7	TRBD2